This T cell receptor (beta chain) is from a study of blood T cells in healthy people across ages. V lost 7 bases and J 5 bases, leaving 14 bases between the germline ends. The V gene's germline CDR1 is PRHDT and CDR2 FYEKMQ (reference sequence). The CDR3 has 14 amino acids. On this clonotype: Its antigen is still unknown.

The second PCR ran roughly 6 to 11 cycles with a sample-barcoded 5' primer and J-beta primers. The authors tagged each cDNA molecule using a template-switch adaptor with 12 random nucleotides. TCRdb analysed the 5' RACE reads with MiXCR anew, one entry per CDR3 protein. The sample yields roughly 1 million distinct CDR3 sequences, roughly a quarter seen once. General study findings and limits: One million T cells yielded diversity estimates that were considered underestimates.

The sample was also reused in another study, on T cells of mothers and their children. That source notes: At about 1.5 ug per 15 ul, all of the extracted RNA went into cDNA synthesis. Unrelated mother-child pairs always had slightly, but never significantly, lower normalized overlap than related pairs.

The chain joins TRBV13 to TRBJ2-2; D perhaps matches TRBD2 (5 bases). The receptor comes from a girl aged 2 to 10 in good health. Source material: blood. The CDR3 spells CASTIRGLTGELFF. DNA for the CDR3: TGTGCCAGCACGATTCGAGGGCTTACCGGGGAGCTGTTTTTT.